Following are 14 T cell receptor beta chains from one sample sequenced in a study of T cell responses to AZD1222 COVID-19 vaccine (dated by TCRdb to about 2021). The method was the immunoSEQ multiplex PCR assay. In TCRdb, the immuneACCESS table is reduced to in-frame sequences with V and J assigned. These tables do not hold every clone; where another copy was compared, an unresolved V gene accounts for under half, and the others remain unexplained. This sample lists about 100,000 clones; more than 70% were detected once. 4% to 4.5% of the sample rests with the top ten. The time point label corresponds to: baseline before first vaccination. What the treatment or condition label conveys for this sample: meningococcal conjugate vaccine given as trial control. The sequenced sample was peripheral blood, obtained on day 0 of MenACWY control vaccination. These receptors came from an adult in good health.

The chain links TRBV7-2 to TRBJ1-5; a weak D match, TRBD1 (6 bases). In germline, CDR1 is SGHTA, CDR2 FQGNSA. Trimming cost V 7 bases and J 5 bases, with 12 bases left between them. The CDR3 is made up of 13 amino acids. The chain's CDR3 is CASNAAGDQPQHF. CDR3 bases: TGTGCCAGCAACGCGGCAGGGGATCAGCCCCAGCATTTT.

This clone was observed many times. This rearrangement joins TRBV7-9 to TRBJ2-3; D unresolved. This CDR3 comprises 11 residues. Germline CDR1 SEHNR, CDR2 FQNEAQ (reference sequence). V lost 5 bases, J lost 3 bases, and 3 bases lay in between. Here the CDR3 DNA reads TGTGCCAGCAGCCCAACAGATACGCAGTATTTT. Encoded protein: CASSPTDTQYF.

V usage is TRBV21-1 and J usage is TRBJ1-2; TRBD1 is the table's D call, not checked against the DNA. TRBV21-1 is labeled a pseudogene. The CDR3 has 15 amino acids. CDR3 DNA: TGTGCCAGCAACCAACCCCACAGGGGTAGGAGTGGCTACACCTTC. It encodes CASNQPHRGRSGYTF.

V is TRBV9 and J is TRBJ2-1; 13 positions agree with TRBD2. The germline gives CDR1 SGDLS, CDR2 YYNGEE. The CDR3 is 17 amino acids. V trimming: 0 bases; J trimming: 8 bases; junction bases outside the gene matches: 8. CDR3 DNA: TGTGCCAGCAGCGTAGTGGGGACTAGCGGGATTGTGTATGAGCAGTTCTTC. Protein sequence: CASSVVGTSGIVYEQFF.

The rearrangement uses TRBV5-5 and TRBJ1-1; the D gene is possibly TRBD1 (5 bases). V was shortened by 4 bases and J by 4 bases, with 14 bases between the two germline ends. The CDR3 has 14 residues. Germline CDR1 and CDR2: SGHKS and YYEKEE (reference sequence). DNA for the CDR3: TGTGCCAGCAGCATCAGGGTTGAGGGCACTGAAGCTTTCTTT. Amino acid sequence: CASSIRVEGTEAFF.

The V call is TRBV19, the J call TRBJ2-1, with D tentatively TRBD1 or TRBD2 (5 bases each). The CDR3 covers 13 residues. V lost 5 bases to trimming and J lost 9 bases, with 14 bases between them. The V gene's germline CDR1 is LNHDA and CDR2 SQIVND (reference sequence). The CDR3 is CASSGTLRGEQFF. For the CDR3, the DNA is TGTGCCAGTAGTGGGACCCTCCGTGGTGAGCAGTTCTTC. The full variable domain, completed using reference TRBV19 and TRBJ2-1, is DGGITQSPKYLFRKEGQNVTLSCEQNLNHDAMYWYRQDPGQGLRLIYYSQIVNDFQKGDIAEGYSVSREKKESFPLTVTSAQKNPTAFYLCASSGTLRGEQFFGPGTRLTVL.

The chain links TRBV11-2 to TRBJ1-2; D uncertain. Trimming took off 5 bases at V and 4 bases at J, with 17 bases between the two ends. This CDR3 is 15 amino acids long. Germline CDR1 is SGHAT and CDR2 is FQNNGV. The CDR3 reads CASSPIRGPGYGYTF. DNA of the CDR3: TGTGCCAGCAGCCCTATAAGAGGGCCGGGCTATGGCTACACCTTC.

The CDR3 spells CASSLKLAGEETQYF. CDR3 in DNA: TGTGCCAGCAGCTTGAAACTAGCGGGGGAAGAGACCCAGTACTTC. This chain uses TRBV5-4 with TRBJ2-5; 11 bases match TRBD2. Germline assignment: CDR1 SGHNT and CDR2 YYREEE (reference sequence). The ends lost 1 base at V and 3 bases at J; junction bases unmatched: 2. This CDR3 region has 15 residues.

The rearrangement uses TRBV5-1 and TRBJ1-1; possibly TRBD1 for D (5 bases). The ends were cut back, 0 bases at V and 6 bases at J, with 15 bases in the middle. CDR3 length: 15 residues. The germline CDR1 and CDR2 sequences are SGHRS and YFSETQ. The CDR3 is CASSLAVGERAEAFF. The CDR3 DNA is TGCGCCAGCAGCTTGGCCGTAGGGGAACGCGCTGAAGCTTTCTTT.

V is TRBV30 and J is TRBJ2-3, with D unclear. Germline V CDR1 and CDR2: GTSNPN, SVGIG (reference sequence). The CDR3 is made up of 11 amino acids. Trimming pared 2 bases from V and 14 bases from J, leaving 14 bases between. The CDR3 DNA sequence: TGTGCCTGGAGTTACACAGCCAAGTGGTATTTT. This encodes CAWSYTAKWYF.

This chain uses TRBV5-5 with TRBJ2-5; the match to TRBD1 covers 11 bases. Per germline, CDR1 SGHKS and CDR2 YYEKEE (reference sequence). Germline trimming cut 4 bases from V and 2 bases from J; bases unmatched to any gene: 1. CDR3 length: 14 residues. The CDR3 protein is CASSGTGGQETQYF. In DNA, the CDR3 is TGTGCCAGCAGCGGGACAGGGGGACAAGAGACCCAGTACTTC.

The chain has TRBV7-6 and TRBJ1-4; D call uncertain. From germline, CDR1 is SGHVS and CDR2 FNYEAQ. V was cut by 3 bases and J by 5 bases, with 13 bases left in between. The CDR3 covers 15 residues. The CDR3 loop reads CASSLSGGPNEKLFF. The CDR3 coding sequence is TGTGCCAGCAGCTTGTCTGGAGGCCCAAATGAAAAACTGTTTTTT.

The chain couples TRBV6-6 to TRBJ2-7; 12 bases are shared with TRBD2. Germline assignment: CDR1 MNHNY and CDR2 SVGAGI (reference sequence). The CDR3 loop spans 16 amino acids. Unmatched junction bases numbered 4, after V lost 2 bases and J lost 2 bases. CDR3 sequence reads: CASSYRRTSGTYEQYF. The CDR3 DNA sequence: TGTGCCAGCAGTTACCGGAGGACTAGCGGGACCTACGAGCAGTACTTC.

The chain has TRBV19 and TRBJ1-1; TRBD1 matches 8 bases. The CDR3 runs to 14 residues. With 8 bases clipped from V and 1 base from J, the junction kept 6 bases outside the gene matches. In germline, CDR1 is LNHDA, CDR2 SQIVND (reference sequence). The CDR3 DNA reads as TGTGCCAGTTCACAAGGACAGGGGAACACTGAAGCTTTCTTT. It yields the protein CASSQGQGNTEAFF.